This T cell receptor beta chain was observed in a study of monozygotic twins with inflammatory bowel disease. To note about this clonotype: Its target is not known.

Whole-study results and caveats: By inverse Simpson index, TCRbeta diversity was lower in IBD patients than in healthy co-twins.

Per germline, CDR1 SGHTA and CDR2 FQGNSA. This CDR3 contains 14 residues. With the 5' RACE reads reprocessed, TCRdb shows one record per CDR3 protein and no DNA. Recorded for this sample: approximately 150,000 distinct CDR3 sequences. The gene calls are TRBV7-2 and TRBJ2-2; the TCRdb call, TRBD1, lacks DNA for checking. The TCR was taken from a human donor with ulcerative colitis or Crohn's disease, or a healthy co-twin of an affected twin (not recorded which). The sample consisted of blood. CDR3 amino acids: CASSSGPYTGELFF.